The rows below give T cell receptor beta chains drawn from one sample of a study of blood T cell repertoires in COVID-19. TCRdb's copy holds only in-frame clones and misses some; the assay was immunoSEQ multiplex PCR. The table has some 250,000 clones, 88% seen once. The sequenced sample was peripheral blood. All receptors derive from a woman in her 40s who had recovered from COVID-19. The CDR3 runs from the conserved cysteine through the conserved F or W. Each record gives: J gene, D gene, V gene, clone size, CDR3 DNA, CDR3 protein. The D gene is left open where the match is weak. Size tells how often a clone was seen (once, few, many) or the class of an expanded clone, and some rows leave it out.

>TRBJ2-1|NA|TRBV7-2|NA
TGTGCCAGCAGCTTAGCCTTCAGCTCCTACAATGAGCAGTTCTTC
CASSLAFSSYNEQFF
>TRBJ2-5|TRBD2|TRBV18|NA
TGTGCCAGCTCCTTTCCGGGACTAGCGGACCTCAAGGAGACCCAGTACTTC
CASSFPGLADLKETQYF
>TRBJ2-5|TRBD1|TRBV5-4|NA
TGTGCCAGCAGCTTAAAGGGGGCCCAAGAGACCCAGTACTTC
CASSLKGAQETQYF
>TRBJ2-7|NA|TRBV7-3|NA
TGTGCCAGCAGCCCCGGGTGGGCGGGACCGGGGGAGCAGTACTTC
CASSPGWAGPGEQYF
>TRBJ2-2|TRBD2|TRBV7-9|NA
TGTGCCAGCACCCCCGCGGGAGCCACCGGGGAGCTGTTTTTT
CASTPAGATGELFF
>TRBJ1-1|TRBD1|TRBV7-8|few
TGTGCCAGCAGCCCCGGACAGGGTAGGAAAGCTTTCTTT
CASSPGQGRKAFF
>TRBJ1-2|NA|TRBV24-1|NA
TGTGCCACCAGCGACCCTAACCGGGGAGGCTACACCTTC
CATSDPNRGGYTF
>TRBJ2-1|TRBD2|TRBV9|NA
TGTGCCAGCAGCGTAGCTCCGCTGACTAGCCCGATCTCCTACAATGAGCAGTTCTTC
CASSVAPLTSPISYNEQFF
>TRBJ1-1|TRBD1|TRBV5-1|NA
TGCGCCAGCAGCTTGGCGGACAGGTCTGAAGCTTTCTTT
CASSLADRSEAFF
>TRBJ2-5|TRBD1|TRBV25-1|NA
TGTGCCAGCAGTGCTCACAGGGGGTTGGAGACCCAGTACTTC
CASSAHRGLETQYF
>TRBJ1-1|NA|TRBV27|NA
TGTGCCAGCAGTTTATGGCAGGAGGGCACTGAAGCTTTCTTT
CASSLWQEGTEAFF
>TRBJ2-1|TRBD2|TRBV24-1|NA
TGTGCCACCAGTGCCCGGGGTGGGCTAGCGGGAGGGAAAGAGCAGTTCTTC
CATSARGGLAGGKEQFF
>TRBJ1-1|NA|TRBV7-8|NA
TGTGCCAGCAGCTTAATGAAGCTCTCGAACACTGAAGCTTTCTTT
CASSLMKLSNTEAFF
>TRBJ2-2|TRBD1|TRBV29-1|NA
TGCAGCGTCGACCACGGGGCAGGGGGCTTCACCGGGGAGCTGTTTTTT
CSVDHGAGGFTGELFF
>TRBJ2-5|NA|TRBV4-1|once
TGCGCCAGCAGCCAAGTGTTAAGGGGGAAGGAGACCCAGTACTTC
CASSQVLRGKETQYF